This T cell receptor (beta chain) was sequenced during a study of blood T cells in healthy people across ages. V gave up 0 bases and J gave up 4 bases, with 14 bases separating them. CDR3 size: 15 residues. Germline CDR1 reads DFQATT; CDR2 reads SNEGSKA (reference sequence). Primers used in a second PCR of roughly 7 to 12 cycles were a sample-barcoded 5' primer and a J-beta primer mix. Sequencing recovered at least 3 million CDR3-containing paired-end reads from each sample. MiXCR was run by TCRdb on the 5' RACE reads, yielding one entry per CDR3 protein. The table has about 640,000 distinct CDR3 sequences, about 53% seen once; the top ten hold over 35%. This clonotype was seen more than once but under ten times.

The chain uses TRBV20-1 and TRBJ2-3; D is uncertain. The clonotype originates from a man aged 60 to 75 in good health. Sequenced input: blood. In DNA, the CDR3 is TGCAGTGCTAGAGATCACGCGGATGGCGCAGATACGCAGTATTTT. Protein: CSARDHADGADTQYF.